This T cell receptor beta chain comes out of a study of blood T cell repertoires in COVID-19. On the study more broadly: The study counted Cohort 3 donors as recovered given two negative PCRs, clearance, or symptom resolution.

In assigning cohorts, the study relied on participant-reported clinical history. Profiling relied on immunoSEQ multiplex PCR, and the TCRdb table lists in-frame clones only, not all of them. The table has roughly 150,000 clones, around 80% seen once; the top ten hold around 20%. The sequence was collected from a woman between 70 and 85 years old in a cohort exposed to, infected with or recovered from COVID-19 (not recorded which). Sequenced material: PBMCs or T cells enriched from blood (not recorded which).

Here the CDR3 DNA reads TGTGCCAGCAGCTCGGCGGGAGGCGGGGGTGAGCAGTTCTTC. Translation gives CASSSAGGGGEQFF. V is TRBV7-9 and J is TRBJ2-1; 8 bases match TRBD2. From germline, CDR1 is SEHNR and CDR2 FQNEAQ (reference sequence). The CDR3 has 14 amino acids. Unmatched junction bases numbered 8, after V lost 4 bases and J lost 9 bases.